This TCR beta chain was identified in a study of early T cells in non-severe SARS-CoV-2 infection. Study as a whole: Unpaired chains resulted from sequencing bulk RNA of unsorted whole blood. Study-level points and caveats: VDJdb matching favored anti-spike CD8 responses, missing private and CD4 specificities.

cDNA molecules, individually, were tagged with unique molecular identifiers. TCRdb passed the 5' RACE reads through MiXCR, listing each CDR3 protein once. The data contain around 72,000 distinct CDR3 sequences, roughly a tenth of them singletons. The CDR3 spans 14 residues. Germline CDR1 reads DFQATT; CDR2 reads SNEGSKA (reference sequence). The J segment lost 4 bases and the V segment lost 2 bases, leaving 5 bases of the junction unmatched. Concerning this clonotype: No antigen is known for it.

The sequence was obtained from an adult who was a healthcare worker with PCR-confirmed SARS-CoV-2 infection or an uninfected control (not recorded which). The chain couples TRBV20-1 to TRBJ2-1; TRBD1 agrees at 7 bases. The sequenced sample was whole blood, obtained at baseline. CDR3 in DNA: TGCAGTGCTAGACCCTGGGACAGTTACAATGAGCAGTTCTTC. It yields the protein CSARPWDSYNEQFF.